This T cell receptor beta chain emerged from a study of T cells of healthy individuals. In germline, CDR1 is MNHEY, CDR2 SMNVEV (reference sequence). The ends lost 3 bases at V and 6 bases at J; junction bases unmatched: 0. The CDR3 is made up of 13 amino acids. TCRdb re-analysed the 5' RACE reads in MiXCR, keeping a single row per CDR3 protein. In the table there are some 39,000 distinct CDR3 sequences, approximately 5% of which are singletons. This chain uses TRBV27 with TRBJ2-7; 12 bases are shared with TRBD2. This TCR was sampled from a human donor in good health. The CDR3 is CASSLTSGSEQYF. The CDR3 DNA is TGTGCCAGCAGTTTGACTAGCGGGAGCGAGCAGTACTTC.